The clone carrying this T cell receptor beta chain was seen a handful of times. The entry originates in a study of molecular identifiers for immune sequencing clone quantification. In germline, CDR1 is SGHVS, CDR2 FNYEAQ. The V end lost 5 bases, the J end lost 2 bases, and 15 bases lay between the germline ends. The CDR3 length is 15 residues. MiXCR was run by TCRdb on the PCR reads, yielding one entry per CDR3 protein. This repertoire shows roughly 630,000 distinct CDR3 sequences, less than 30% found once; its top ten account for about 0.84%. The source of this sequence is a human donor in good health. Some libraries in this study had Jurkat cell RNA spiked in. Sequenced: naive CD8+ T cells from blood, with Jurkat cell RNA spiked in. Subset in this sample: FACS-sorted CD8+CD4-CCR7+CD45RA+ naive T cells. The chain joins TRBV7-6 to TRBJ2-5; D possibly corresponds to TRBD2 (6 bases). The CDR3 nucleotides read TGTGCCAGCAGCGAAGAGTACGGGACTCAAGAGACCCAGTACTTC. It encodes CASSEEYGTQETQYF.